This TCR beta chain is drawn from a study of blood T cell repertoires in COVID-19. Participants were aged about 18 to 100 years from about two dozen US areas. The study counted Cohort 3 donors as recovered given two negative PCRs, clearance, or symptom resolution. Trimming removed 3 bases from V and 2 bases from J; junction bases left unmatched: 5. The CDR3 covers 16 residues. From germline, CDR1 is KGHSH and CDR2 LQKENI. In the authors' methods: Amplified reference gene primers provided the basis for estimating nucleated cell counts. Sequencing was performed with immunoSEQ multiplex PCR; in TCRdb, only in-frame clones are kept and a portion is missing. V and J calls and clone size come straight from that table; D and trimming were deduced from the DNA. The table records about 210,000 clones, 75% to 90% of them present only once.

The clonotype originates from a man aged 40-55 years who had recovered from COVID-19. Material for sequencing was PBMCs or T cells enriched from blood (not recorded which). The genes are TRBV18 and TRBJ1-5, with TRBD1 matching 9 bases. CDR3 nucleotide sequence: TGTGCCAGCTCACCCGAACAGGGGGCCGGCAATCAGCCCCAGCATTTT. It yields the protein CASSPEQGAGNQPQHF.